The present entry profiles one TCR beta chain with its context. The target antigen is unknown. This sample is drawn from a study of cytomegalovirus exposure and HLA in healthy donors. 60 Vbeta and 13 Jbeta primers were used in PCR. In the authors' methods: As a later analysis found, there were 80 million or so unique TCR beta chains, of which 8.5 million to 13 million were shared. Here immunoSEQ multiplex PCR was the method, and the copy in TCRdb shows in-frame clones only, minus some. The V and J calls and clone size were taken over from that table, and D and trimming were inferred from the DNA. This table holds approximately 50,000 clones. Study findings and constraints: For most subjects, TCR beta sequences were reported to predict HLA-A and HLA-B alleles with accuracy.

This clonotype was obtained from a female donor in good health and CMV-seronegative. Sequencing was done on a sample of PBMCs.

DNA for the CDR3: TGCGCCAGCAGCCCACATTCGAAGCGGGAAACAGCGAATGAGCAGTTCTTC. As protein: CASSPHSKRETANEQFF. The V gene is TRBV23-1, the J gene TRBJ2-1, with TRBD2 matching over 7 bases. TRBV23-1 is an ORF for which the function is uncertain. V was clipped by 6 bases and J by 7 bases; unmatched bases: 18. This CDR3 region has 17 residues.